This TCR beta chain derives from a study of PD-1 blockade in classical Hodgkin lymphoma. As for time point: cycle 4 day 1 (C4D1), after 5 to 7 weeks of nivolumab. After autologous stem cell transplantation all patients relapsed, and prior brentuximab vedotin exposure differed between cohorts. Researchers pulled CD8+ T cells out of thawed PBMCs using magnetic negative selection. Using immunoSEQ multiplex PCR, the repertoire was profiled, and TCRdb retains in-frame clones only, with some absent. The sample shows 11,000 or so clones, 85% of them seen only once. The J segment lost 2 bases and the V segment lost 2 bases, leaving 5 bases of the junction unmatched. The V gene's germline CDR1 is SEHNR and CDR2 FQNEAQ (reference sequence). The CDR3 sequence is 15 residues long.

This TCR derives from a human donor with classical Hodgkin lymphoma. The donor label of this sample is uncertain. The chain couples TRBV7-9 to TRBJ2-5, with 7 positions matching TRBD2. Source: CD8+ T cells from blood, taken before the fourth cycle of nivolumab. The CDR3 protein is CASSLSRGGQETQYF. As DNA, the CDR3 is TGTGCCAGCAGCTTAAGTCGGGGAGGGCAAGAGACCCAGTACTTC.